The 20 T cell receptor beta chains given below trace back to one sample, sequenced in a study of blood T cell repertoires in COVID-19. Produced via immunoSEQ multiplex PCR; TCRdb's table is partial and in-frame only. Of about 150,000 clones listed, over 80% are singletons. Sequenced material: peripheral blood. These TCRs come from a man aged 65 to 85 who had recovered from COVID-19.

To note about this clone: The same CDR3 can be traced to other DNA sequences in this sample. J is TRBJ1-1 and V is TRBV5-1; no definite D call. The CDR3 totals 13 residues. V was cut by 2 bases and J by 3 bases, with 8 bases left in between. Germline loops: CDR1 SGHRS, CDR2 YFSETQ. CDR3 sequence (DNA): TGCGCCAGCAGCTTTAAAGGAGACACTGAAGCTTTCTTT. This sequence encodes CASSFKGDTEAFF.

V usage is TRBV4-1 and J usage is TRBJ2-3, with D uncertain. V lost 3 bases to trimming and J lost 6 bases, with 10 bases between them. CDR1 and CDR2 (germline): MGHRA, YSYEKL. The CDR3 contains 13 residues. Here the CDR3 reads CASSQGRLDTQYF. The CDR3 coding sequence is TGCGCCAGCAGCCAGGGCCGTTTGGATACGCAGTATTTT.

The chain combines TRBV18 with TRBJ1-2; the D is unclear. This CDR3 is built from 12 residues. CDR1 is KGHSH, CDR2 LQKENI, per germline. Trimming took off 5 bases at V and 5 bases at J, with 9 bases between the two ends. CDR3 loop: CASSEQLYGYTF. The CDR3 nucleotides are TGTGCCAGCTCAGAACAGCTGTATGGCTACACCTTC.

The rearrangement links TRBV19 to TRBJ1-6; possibly TRBD1 for D (5 bases). The CDR3 length is 15 residues. Trimming removed 7 bases from V and 5 bases from J, with 15 bases in between. The germline CDR1 and CDR2 sequences are LNHDA and SQIVND (reference sequence). CDR3 DNA sequence: TGTGCCAGTACCTCGGGGGGGACCCATAATTCACCCCTCCACTTT. This translates into CASTSGGTHNSPLHF.

This sequence joins TRBV5-1 and TRBJ2-5; maybe TRBD1 (6 bases). The V end lost 4 bases, the J end lost 3 bases, and 10 bases lay between the germline ends. Per germline, CDR1 SGHRS and CDR2 YFSETQ. The CDR3 has 13 amino acids. The CDR3 loop is CASSPDSKETQYF. The CDR3 bases are TGCGCCAGCAGCCCGGACAGTAAAGAGACCCAGTACTTC.

This chain links TRBV27 with TRBJ2-2; 10 positions match TRBD2. V shed 6 bases and J 6 bases; nucleotides not matched to a gene: 10. The CDR3 has 16 amino acids. In germline, CDR1 is MNHEY, CDR2 SMNVEV (reference sequence). CDR3 DNA sequence: TGTGCCAGCAGAAAAGCGGGAGGGCTCGTCGCCGGGGAGCTGTTTTTT. It codes for CASRKAGGLVAGELFF.

The V and J genes are TRBV5-4 and TRBJ1-2; D is possibly TRBD1 (6 bases). Trimming cost V 4 bases and J 8 bases, with 15 bases left between them. Germline lookup yields CDR1 SGHNT and CDR2 YYREEE (reference sequence). The CDR3 has 13 residues. CDR3 loop: CASSQSGERGYTF. Here the CDR3 DNA reads TGTGCCAGCAGCCAATCAGGGGAGCGAGGCTACACCTTC. Full variable domain (remainder filled in from reference TRBV5-4 and TRBJ1-2): ETGVTQSPTHLIKTRGQQVTLRCSSQSGHNTVSWYQQALGQGPQFIFQYYREEENGRGNFPPRFSGLQFPNYSSELNVNALELDDSALYLCASSQSGERGYTFGSGTRLTVV.

V usage is TRBV27 and J usage is TRBJ2-7; D remains unclear. Trimming shortened V by 5 bases and J by 6 bases, and 14 bases separated the two germline ends. Germline assignment: CDR1 MNHEY and CDR2 SMNVEV (reference sequence). CDR3 size: 13 residues. The CDR3 reads CASSRIMGTEQYF. Here the CDR3 DNA reads TGTGCCAGCAGTCGTATAATGGGCACCGAGCAGTACTTC.

In this sample, this clone turned up once. The rearrangement uses TRBV28 and TRBJ2-1, with 7 nucleotides matching TRBD2. CDR1 is MDHEN, CDR2 SYDVKM, per germline. This CDR3 has 13 amino acids. V shed 3 bases, J shed 6 bases, and the junction held 2 bases outside the gene matches. The CDR3 region has the DNA TGTGCCAGCAGTTTCGGCGGGAGCAATGAGCAGTTCTTC. This translates into CASSFGGSNEQFF.

The sample holds a few counts of this clone. The rearrangement joins TRBV20-1 to TRBJ2-1; 8 bases are shared with TRBD2. Germline V gene sequence: CDR1 DFQATT, CDR2 SNEGSKA (reference sequence). The CDR3 covers 15 residues. Unmatched junction bases numbered 7, after V lost 6 bases and J lost 0 bases. The chain's CDR3 is CSASLAGSSYNEQFF. The CDR3 nucleotides read TGCAGTGCGAGTCTAGCGGGCAGCTCCTACAATGAGCAGTTCTTC.

This clone was recorded once. The identical CDR3 is also encoded by other nucleotide sequences in the sample. V gene TRBV7-3 combines with J gene TRBJ2-2; TRBD1 agrees at 8 bases. The CDR3 runs to 15 residues. Germline CDR1 and CDR2: SGHTA and FQGTGA. The V segment lost 6 bases and the J segment 0 bases; nucleotides outside the gene matches: 3. As DNA, the CDR3 is TGTGCCAGCAGTCCAGGGGGCTCGAACACCGGGGAGCTGTTTTTT. Translating it yields CASSPGGSNTGELFF.

This chain joins TRBV5-1 and TRBJ1-4, with 10 bases fitting TRBD1. CDR1 is SGHRS, CDR2 YFSETQ, per germline. Losses at the gene ends were 6 bases for V and 5 bases for J; bases not matched to a gene: 4. This CDR3 has 14 amino acids. CDR3 coding DNA: TGCGCCAGCACCAGGGACAGGGGAAATGAAAAACTGTTTTTT. Residues: CASTRDRGNEKLFF.

The count of this clone is one. V usage is TRBV10-1 and J usage is TRBJ1-4; 7 positions match TRBD1. The CDR3 contains 14 residues. Germline V gene data show CDR1 as WNHNN and CDR2 as SYGVQD (reference sequence). V was pared by 6 bases and J by 7 bases, with 8 bases of the junction left unmatched. The CDR3 DNA is TGCGCCAGCAGAATCGACAGGGTCGGTGAAAAACTGTTTTTT. Amino acid sequence: CASRIDRVGEKLFF.

The chain employs TRBV29-1 and TRBJ1-1; no reliable D call. The CDR3 extends over 14 amino acids. Germline CDR1 is SQVTM and CDR2 is ANQGSEA. Trimming pared 4 bases from V and 2 bases from J, leaving 14 bases between. This CDR3 reads CSVASGIGNTEAFF. CDR3 bases: TGCAGCGTTGCCTCCGGGATTGGAAACACTGAAGCTTTCTTT.

In this sample, this clone turned up once. The rearrangement uses TRBV19 and TRBJ1-1, with 9 bases fitting TRBD1. The germline V gene has CDR1 LNHDA and CDR2 SQIVND (reference sequence). V shed 1 base, J shed 1 base, and the junction held 4 bases outside the gene matches. This CDR3 spans 16 amino acids. The CDR3 sequence is CASSIAGQGQNTEAFF. In DNA, the CDR3 is TGTGCCAGTAGTATAGCCGGACAGGGGCAGAACACTGAAGCTTTCTTT.

This sequence joins TRBV5-1 and TRBJ2-1, with TRBD2 matching over 9 bases. Losses at the gene ends were 4 bases for V and 0 bases for J; bases not matched to a gene: 11. Per germline, CDR1 SGHRS and CDR2 YFSETQ. The CDR3 spans 18 residues. The CDR3 loop reads CASSGGSGLANSYNEQFF. The CDR3 DNA follows: TGCGCCAGCAGCGGGGGGAGCGGACTAGCGAACTCCTACAATGAGCAGTTCTTC.

The J gene is TRBJ2-7, the V gene TRBV6-1, with a weak D call TRBD1 (6 bases). The CDR3 totals 15 residues. The V and J ends lost 1 base and 2 bases respectively, with 12 bases between them. Per germline, CDR1 MNHNS and CDR2 SASEGT. The CDR3 nucleotides are TGTGCCAGCAGTGAAGGTACAGGGATCCCCTACGAGCAGTACTTC. This codes for CASSEGTGIPYEQYF.

The rearrangement joins TRBV25-1 to TRBJ2-5, with TRBD2 identical over 11 bases. Germline V lookup: CDR1 MGHDK, CDR2 SYGVNS. The CDR3 is made up of 17 amino acids. J gave up 2 bases and V 2 bases, and 7 bases lay outside the gene matches. The CDR3 nucleotides are TGTGCCAGCAGTGAAGGGTGGGGGACTAGCGGTCAAGAGACCCAGTACTTC. It is translated as CASSEGWGTSGQETQYF.

The chain recombines TRBV5-4 with TRBJ1-6, with D possibly being TRBD1 (5 bases). The CDR3 sequence is 15 residues long. V was pared by 0 bases and J by 3 bases, with 7 bases between. Looked up from germline, CDR1 is SGHNT and CDR2 is YYREEE (reference sequence). CDR3 sequence: CASSLADSYNSPLHF. The CDR3 bases are TGTGCCAGCAGCTTGGCAGACAGCTATAATTCACCCCTCCACTTT.

The chain uses TRBV6-6 and TRBJ1-1, with D tentatively TRBD1 (5 bases). Per the germline V gene, CDR1 is MNHNY and CDR2 is SVGAGI (reference sequence). V was pared by 10 bases and J by 4 bases, with 16 bases between. The CDR3 is made up of 13 amino acids. The CDR3 DNA reads TGTGCCACCAACGCCAGGGTGGGCACTGAAGCTTTCTTT. It encodes CATNARVGTEAFF.